This entry lists 4 T cell receptor beta chains sequenced from one sample in a study of CXCR3-negative and CXCR3-positive naive CD8 T cells. cDNA libraries for TRB were generated by 5' RACE incorporating UMI labels. TCRdb reprocessed the 5' RACE reads; each CDR3 protein has one entry and no DNA is given. Recorded for this sample: 48,000 or so distinct CDR3 sequences. Sequencing was done on a sample of memory CD8+ T cells from blood. The receptors derive from a human donor in good health. Some clones in this sample may be carry-over from other donors' samples.

V is TRBV27 and J is TRBJ2-1; lacking DNA, the TRBD2 call made by TCRdb goes unchecked. CDR3 length: 18 residues. CDR1 is MNHEY, CDR2 SMNVEV, per germline (reference sequence). CDR3 in amino acids: CASSPISISGSSNNEQFF.

The chain is built from TRBV27 and TRBJ1-5; with no DNA, the TCRdb D assignment of TRBD1 cannot be verified. The CDR3 runs 14 residues. Germline V gene data show CDR1 as MNHEY and CDR2 as SMNVEV (reference sequence). The CDR3 protein is CASATIPGNQPQHF.

V and J are TRBV7-9 and TRBJ1-2. Germline CDR1 is SEHNR and CDR2 is FQNEAQ (reference sequence). The CDR3 is 13 amino acids. The CDR3 sequence: CASSDPRVYGYTF. Full variable domain (outside the CDR3, taken from reference TRBV7-9 and TRBJ1-2): DTGVSQNPRHKITKRGQNVTFRCDPISEHNRLYWYRQTLGQGPEFLTYFQNEAQLEKSRLLSDRFSAERPKGSFSTLEIQRTEQGDSAMYLCASSDPRVYGYTFGSGTRLTVV.

The chain links TRBV6-2 or TRBV6-3 to TRBJ2-1; the D gene TCRdb calls, TRBD2, cannot be checked with no DNA. Looked up from germline, CDR1 is MNHEY and CDR2 is SVGEGT. This CDR3 spans 18 amino acids. CDR3 protein: CASTLRTSGTSNYNEQFF.